This TCR beta chain appears in the sequencing data of a study of cytomegalovirus exposure and HLA in healthy donors. Regarding this clone: Its target is unknown.

Trimming cost V 9 bases and J 4 bases, with 9 bases left between them. Germline V lookup: CDR1 MNHEY, CDR2 SVGAGI. This CDR3 comprises 11 residues. The PCR used 60 Vbeta and 13 Jbeta primers. Clones were read by immunoSEQ multiplex PCR, and TCRdb kept only the in-frame ones, dropping some. Of 90,000 to 150,000 clones in the sample, approximately 78% were seen once. Study-level results: The authors later found most CMV-associated TCR beta chains appeared HLA-restricted. The HLA-A and HLA-B alleles of most subjects were reportedly predicted accurately from TCR beta sequences.

Input material: PBMCs. The receptor comes from a man between 40 and 49 years old in good health and CMV-seronegative. V and J are TRBV6-5 and TRBJ1-1; D unresolved. The CDR3: CASREVTEAFF. CDR3 nucleotides: TGTGCCAGTCGGGAGGTCACTGAAGCTTTCTTT.